The T cell receptor (beta chain) under discussion was sequenced for a study of blood T cell repertoires in COVID-19. This CDR3 spans 15 amino acids. The V and J ends lost 4 bases and 9 bases, in that order; junction bases with no gene match: 5. Germline values: CDR1 SGHRS, CDR2 YFSETQ. Assay used: immunoSEQ multiplex PCR; TCRdb lists only in-frame clones, some missing. Of about 310,000 clones in the sample, approximately 88% were seen once. The rearrangement links TRBV5-1 to TRBJ2-1; 15 bases are a match to TRBD2. What was sequenced was PBMCs or T cells enriched from blood (not recorded which). The source is a young woman who had recovered from COVID-19. The CDR3 DNA sequence: TGCGCCAGCAGCAAAGGGACTAGCGGGAGGTTTGAGCAGTTCTTC. As protein: CASSKGTSGRFEQFF.